The rows below give T cell receptor beta chains drawn from one sample of a study of siplizumab effects on memory and regulatory T cells. Sequencing used immunoSEQ multiplex PCR; TCRdb keeps in-frame clones, though not all of them. The sample has 100,000 or so clones, under 95% seen once. Sequenced: CD4+ T cells sorted from blood. Every receptor here comes from a human donor in good health. Both conserved end residues are part of each CDR3. D genes are given only for firm matches. Not all rows give a size; the values are once, few, many and, for expanded clones, a class.

v_gene,d_gene,j_gene,abundance,CDR3aa,CDR3nt
TRBV5-6,.,TRBJ2-7,.,CASSLGVDRTYEQYF,TGTGCCAGCAGCTTGGGGGTCGACAGAACCTACGAGCAGTACTTC
TRBV5-6,TRBD1,TRBJ1-1,.,CASRLTGWGTEAFF,TGTGCCAGCAGGTTGACAGGGTGGGGCACTGAAGCTTTCTTT
TRBV7-9,.,TRBJ1-4,.,CASSLAPGVDEKLFF,TGTGCCAGCAGCTTAGCGCCCGGGGTCGATGAAAAACTGTTTTTT
TRBV4-1,.,TRBJ1-6,.,CASSPWRDPNSPLHF,TGCGCCAGCAGCCCCTGGCGGGACCCCAATTCACCCCTCCACTTT
TRBV6-1,.,TRBJ1-2,.,CASQAGTNYGYTF,TGTGCCAGCCAGGCAGGGACTAACTATGGCTACACCTTC
TRBV5-1,.,TRBJ2-3,.,CASSLMGPDTDTQYF,TGCGCCAGCAGCTTGATGGGTCCCGACACAGATACGCAGTATTTT
TRBV27,.,TRBJ1-2,.,CASSPLQGGYGYTF,TGTGCCAGCAGTCCACTACAGGGTGGCTATGGCTACACCTTC
TRBV2,TRBD1,TRBJ1-4,.,CASSEGQGLYEKLFF,TGTGCCAGCAGCGAAGGACAGGGACTCTATGAAAAACTGTTTTTT
TRBV27,TRBD2,TRBJ2-7,.,CASSPYLGLADSYEQYF,TGTGCCAGCAGTCCGTACCTCGGACTAGCGGACTCCTACGAGCAGTACTTC
TRBV5-1,TRBD1,TRBJ2-7,few,CASSLARTGNEQYF,TGCGCCAGCAGCTTGGCCCGGACAGGCAACGAGCAGTACTTC
TRBV9,TRBD2,TRBJ2-1,.,CASSVSVAGPDNEQFF,TGTGCCAGCAGCGTTTCCGTAGCGGGCCCTGACAATGAGCAGTTCTTC
TRBV7-9,.,TRBJ1-1,.,CASSKTRDTEAFF,TGTGCCAGCAGTAAAACCCGGGACACTGAAGCTTTCTTT
TRBV6-6,TRBD1,TRBJ2-5,.,CASSTRDRGIQETQYF,TGTGCCAGCAGTACCCGGGACAGGGGTATCCAAGAGACCCAGTACTTC
TRBV5-4,.,TRBJ1-1,.,CASSPGGPVNTEAFF,TGTGCCAGCAGCCCGGGCGGTCCGGTGAACACTGAAGCTTTCTTT
TRBV30,TRBD1,TRBJ1-1,.,CAGQETTEAFF,TGTGCCGGACAGGAAACCACTGAAGCTTTCTTT
TRBV5-6,.,TRBJ2-5,.,CASSLRAGTETQYF,TGTGCCAGCAGCTTGAGGGCAGGGACTGAGACCCAGTACTTC
TRBV10-3,.,TRBJ1-5,.,CAISESAGPKNQPQHF,TGTGCCATCAGTGAGTCGGCAGGTCCCAAAAATCAGCCCCAGCATTTT
TRBV19,.,TRBJ2-2,once,CASSPSFGTGELFF,TGTGCCAGTAGCCCAAGCTTCGGGACCGGGGAGCTGTTTTTT
TRBV19,.,TRBJ2-4,.,CASRSQGSNIQYF,TGTGCCAGTAGGTCACAGGGTTCCAACATTCAGTACTTC
TRBV4-2,.,TRBJ1-2,once,CASSQGGSSDGYTF,TGTGCCAGCAGCCAAGGCGGTAGTTCAGATGGCTACACCTTC
TRBV4-1,.,TRBJ1-4,.,CASSQTGGRNEKLFF,TGCGCCAGCAGCCAAACGGGGGGGCGTAATGAAAAACTGTTTTTT
TRBV10-3,.,TRBJ2-2,.,CAITGGTNTGELFF,TGTGCCATCACGGGCGGGACGAACACCGGGGAGCTGTTTTTT
TRBV19,.,TRBJ1-5,few,CASSISRPSNQPQHF,TGTGCCAGTAGTATCTCCAGGCCCTCCAATCAGCCCCAGCATTTT
TRBV7-3,.,TRBJ1-2,.,CASSLAGFVGYTF,TGTGCCAGCAGCTTAGCAGGGTTCGTGGGCTACACCTTC